This T cell receptor (beta chain) stems from a study of OX40 agonist ivuxolimab in advanced cancers. Profiled with immunoSEQ multiplex PCR; TCRdb holds only in-frame clones, not every one. This sample yields some 19,000 clones, of which over 70% are seen a single time; 25% to 35% belongs to the top ten. CDR1 and CDR2 (germline): ENHRY, SYGVKD. Trimming removed 4 bases from V and 12 bases from J; junction bases left unmatched: 9. CDR3 length equals 14 residues. This chain links TRBV10-3 with TRBJ2-1; 10 positions agree with TRBD1. The clonotype comes from an adult with an advanced solid tumor such as melanoma, head and neck, liver or kidney cancer. The source was CD4+ or CD8+ T cells sorted from blood, collected in a trial of the OX40 agonist ivuxolimab. The CDR3 here is CAISAGTGDLGQFF. Here the CDR3 DNA reads TGTGCCATCAGTGCCGGGACAGGGGACCTCGGGCAGTTCTTC.